A single sample is the source of the 27 T cell receptor beta chains below, sequenced in a study of ipilimumab plus nivolumab after autologous stem cell transplantation. Data came from immunoSEQ multiplex PCR; TCRdb stores just in-frame clones and leaves some out. This sample has 10,000 to 15,000 clones; 60% to 80% occur once, and the top ten carry roughly 30%. The sample consisted of PBMCs, taken in a trial of ipilimumab plus nivolumab as post-transplant consolidation. Every receptor here comes from a male donor with diffuse large B-cell lymphoma.

The chain recombines TRBV10-1 with TRBJ1-6; the D gene is possibly TRBD1 (6 bases). The CDR3 is made up of 15 amino acids. CDR1 WNHNN and CDR2 SYGVQD come from the germline V gene (reference sequence). The V end was cut by 8 bases, the J end by 6 bases, with 17 bases between. DNA for the CDR3: TGCGCCAGCGGTTCAGGGGCACCTCCTAATTCACCCCTCCACTTT. Amino acids: CASGSGAPPNSPLHF.

V gene TRBV29-1 combines with J gene TRBJ2-5, with D perhaps matching TRBD1 or TRBD2 (6 bases each). Trimming stripped 3 bases from V and 2 bases from J, with 22 bases between. The CDR3 spans 17 residues. Looked up from germline, CDR1 is SQVTM and CDR2 is ANQGSEA. The CDR3 loop reads CSVDGGQFLGGQETQYF. The CDR3 DNA is TGCAGCGTTGATGGCGGACAGTTCCTTGGGGGGCAAGAGACCCAGTACTTC.

The J gene is TRBJ1-3, the V gene TRBV7-8, with a weak D call TRBD1 (6 bases). CDR1 SGHVS and CDR2 FQNEAQ come from the germline V gene. The V end lost 5 bases, the J end lost 0 bases, and 11 bases lay between the germline ends. The CDR3 covers 15 residues. The CDR3 DNA reads as TGTGCCAGCAGCCCCTGGACAGCCTCTGGAAACACCATATATTTT. This translates into CASSPWTASGNTIYF.

This chain links TRBV10-1 with TRBJ2-5, with D unresolved. CDR1 WNHNN and CDR2 SYGVQD come from the germline V gene (reference sequence). With 8 bases removed from V and 11 bases from J, the gap between germline ends came to 9 bases. This CDR3 comprises 9 residues. This chain's CDR3 is CASWLEQYF. Written as DNA, the CDR3 is TGCGCCAGCTGGCTGGAGCAGTACTTC.

This chain links TRBV11-2 with TRBJ2-2; D is ambiguous. The CDR3 is 16 residues long. Trimming removed 5 bases at V and 4 bases at J, with 17 bases between. Germline loops: CDR1 SGHAT, CDR2 FQNNGV. CDR3 DNA: TGTGCCAGCAGCCGATTTACCCTGACGGCCACCGGGGAGCTGTTTTTT. Protein sequence: CASSRFTLTATGELFF.

This clone is deemed medium-sized. The J gene is TRBJ1-1, the V gene TRBV9, with a weak D call TRBD1 (6 bases). There are 13 residues in the CDR3. V lost 0 bases, J lost 3 bases, and 6 bases lay in between. CDR1 SGDLS and CDR2 YYNGEE come from the germline V gene. The CDR3 sequence is CASSVGQDTEAFF. In DNA form, the CDR3 reads TGTGCCAGCAGCGTAGGACAGGACACTGAAGCTTTCTTT.

This clone was recorded a few times. The chain is built from TRBV7-2 and TRBJ1-2; TRBD1 might be the D (5 bases). The CDR3 runs 14 residues. CDR1 and CDR2 from the germline V gene are SGHTA and FQGNSA. V lost 4 bases, J lost 4 bases, and 13 bases lay in between. In DNA, the CDR3 is TGTGCCAGCAGCTCTGCCGGGGCACGCTATGGCTACACCTTC. Translated, it gives CASSSAGARYGYTF.

This rearrangement joins TRBV9 to TRBJ2-1; a weak D match, TRBD2 (6 bases). V shed 1 base and J shed 0 bases, with 8 bases lying between them. Germline-derived CDR1 and CDR2 are SGDLS and YYNGEE. This CDR3 spans 15 amino acids. The DNA for the CDR3 is TGTGCCAGCAGCGTAATAGCGGACTCCTACAATGAGCAGTTCTTC. It yields the protein CASSVIADSYNEQFF.

The chain employs TRBV9 and TRBJ2-2; D gene uncertain. V was trimmed by 5 bases and J by 0 bases, leaving 8 bases between them. Germline values: CDR1 SGDLS, CDR2 YYNGEE. The CDR3 sequence is 14 residues long. The CDR3 here is CASSEGPNTGELFF. CDR3 nucleotide sequence: TGTGCCAGCAGTGAAGGCCCGAACACCGGGGAGCTGTTTTTT. Together with reference TRBV9 and TRBJ2-2, the CDR3 gives the full variable domain: DSGVTQTPKHLITATGQRVTLRCSPRSGDLSVYWYQQSLDQGLQFLIQYYNGEERAKGNILERFSAQQFPDLHSELNLSSLELGDSALYFCASSEGPNTGELFFGEGSRLTVL.

The CDR3 DNA is TGTGCCAGCAGCGGTCAAGTAGTAGCGGATACGCAGTATTTT. Translation: CASSGQVVADTQYF. V is TRBV9 and J is TRBJ2-3; weak D call: TRBD2 (5 bases). Germline V lookup: CDR1 SGDLS, CDR2 YYNGEE. This CDR3 is 14 amino acids long. The germline V and J ends were trimmed by 3 bases and 6 bases, with 14 bases remaining between them.

This chain's CDR3 is CASSHRRDGETQYF. The CDR3 DNA reads as TGTGCCAGCAGTCACCGACGGGACGGAGAGACCCAGTACTTC. The chain combines TRBV27 with TRBJ2-5; D possibly matches TRBD1 or TRBD2 (5 bases each). This CDR3 is built from 14 residues. With 5 bases removed from V and 4 bases from J, the gap between germline ends came to 14 bases. Germline assignment: CDR1 MNHEY and CDR2 SMNVEV (reference sequence).

This clone turned up a few times. In DNA form, the CDR3 reads TGTGCCAGCAGCCCCGGGAGGGGGCAAGGTGGCTACACCTTC. Residues: CASSPGRGQGGYTF. The V gene is TRBV7-2, the J gene TRBJ1-2; 7 bases fit TRBD1. CDR1 is SGHTA, CDR2 FQGNSA, per germline. There are 14 residues in the CDR3. J lost 7 bases, V lost 5 bases, and 10 bases had no gene match. Full variable domain (outside the CDR3, taken from reference TRBV7-2 and TRBJ1-2): GAGVSQSPSNKVTEKGKDVELRCDPISGHTALYWYRQSLGQGLEFLIYFQGNSAPDKSGLPSDRFSAERTGGSVSTLTIQRTQQEDSAVYLCASSPGRGQGGYTFGSGTRLTVV.

This chain links TRBV18 with TRBJ2-5; maybe TRBD1 (6 bases). V dropped 2 bases and J dropped 5 bases, with 15 bases sitting between them. There are 15 residues in the CDR3. CDR1 and CDR2 (germline): KGHSH, LQKENI. The CDR3 is CASSPSFQGFETQYF. CDR3 coding DNA: TGTGCCAGCTCACCAAGTTTTCAGGGGTTTGAGACCCAGTACTTC.

V and J are TRBV11-2 and TRBJ1-2; D not certain. The CDR3 runs to 15 residues. The germline gives CDR1 SGHAT, CDR2 FQNNGV. Trimming cost V 5 bases and J 1 base, with 14 bases left between them. CDR3 protein: CASSLTFADNYGYTF. The CDR3 region has the DNA TGTGCCAGCAGCCTTACATTTGCTGATAACTATGGCTACACCTTC.

This clone has a handful of counts. The rearrangement uses TRBV7-2 and TRBJ2-1; TRBD2 matches at 10 bases. Unmatched junction bases numbered 9, after V lost 1 base and J lost 6 bases. Per the germline V gene, CDR1 is SGHTA and CDR2 is FQGNSA. The CDR3 is made up of 17 amino acids. The CDR3 sequence: CASSLGTAGGAVNEQFF. The CDR3 DNA follows: TGTGCCAGCAGCTTAGGCACAGCGGGAGGGGCGGTCAATGAGCAGTTCTTC.

The chain combines TRBV7-2 with TRBJ1-3; 10 nucleotides match TRBD1. The junction had 6 bases not matched to a gene; V was cut back by 4 bases and J by 3 bases. Germline CDR1 reads SGHTA; CDR2 reads FQGNSA. The CDR3 is made up of 16 amino acids. The CDR3 sequence is CASSWRQGAVGNTIYF. As DNA, the CDR3 is TGTGCCAGCAGCTGGAGACAGGGGGCAGTTGGAAACACCATATATTTT.

This chain joins TRBV14 and TRBJ1-3; D may be TRBD1 (5 bases). This CDR3 is built from 16 residues. Germline V gene sequence: CDR1 SGHDN, CDR2 FVKESK. Trimming took off 4 bases at V and 3 bases at J, with 16 bases between the two ends. The CDR3: CASSPWGENFGNTIYF. Written as DNA, the CDR3 is TGTGCCAGCAGCCCGTGGGGGGAGAATTTTGGAAACACCATATATTTT.

This clone has a handful of counts. The chain couples TRBV5-1 to TRBJ2-2, with 8 bases aligning to TRBD1. The CDR3 is 15 residues long. Germline V lookup: CDR1 SGHRS, CDR2 YFSETQ. The trim removed 4 bases at V and 5 bases at J, leaving 7 bases unmatched. The CDR3, as DNA: TGCGCCAGCAGCGGGGGCCAGGGGGCGACCGGGGAGCTGTTTTTT. Amino acid sequence: CASSGGQGATGELFF.

The V gene is TRBV7-9, the J gene TRBJ1-4, with D possibly being TRBD1 (5 bases). The CDR3 is 14 residues long. The germline gives CDR1 SEHNR, CDR2 FQNEAQ (reference sequence). Trimming took off 3 bases at V and 4 bases at J, with 9 bases between the two ends. DNA for the CDR3: TGTGCCAGCAGCTTGGGGCAGATTAATGAAAAACTGTTTTTT. It is translated as CASSLGQINEKLFF.

The CDR3 DNA follows: TGTGCCAGCAGCCAGACAGGGGGATCCTACGAGCAGTACTTC. Protein: CASSQTGGSYEQYF. V gene TRBV5-4 combines with J gene TRBJ2-7; 9 bases agree with TRBD1. The V gene's germline CDR1 is SGHNT and CDR2 YYREEE (reference sequence). Trimming at V came to 4 bases and at J to 1 base, leaving 3 bases not matched to a gene. The CDR3 extends over 14 amino acids. Complete variable domain (other parts from reference TRBV5-4 and TRBJ2-7): ETGVTQSPTHLIKTRGQQVTLRCSSQSGHNTVSWYQQALGQGPQFIFQYYREEENGRGNFPPRFSGLQFPNYSSELNVNALELDDSALYLCASSQTGGSYEQYFGPGTRLTVT.

The CDR3 region has the DNA TGTGCCAGCAGCTTAGCAGGGGGCCCCACTGAAGCTTTCTTT. This codes for CASSLAGGPTEAFF. The chain combines TRBV7-3 with TRBJ1-1, with 8 bases identical to TRBD1. Germline trimming cut 2 bases from V and 4 bases from J; bases unmatched to any gene: 3. Germline CDR1 SGHTA, CDR2 FQGTGA. The CDR3 is 14 residues long.

This chain uses TRBV6-5 with TRBJ2-1; TRBD2 aligns across 8 bases. Trimming removed 0 bases from V and 4 bases from J; junction bases left unmatched: 5. Germline lookup yields CDR1 MNHEY and CDR2 SVGAGI. The CDR3 contains 16 residues. CDR3 residues: CASSYSFGGVYNEQFF. In DNA, the CDR3 is TGTGCCAGCAGTTACTCTTTCGGGGGGGTTTACAATGAGCAGTTCTTC.

The rearrangement uses TRBV11-2 and TRBJ1-2; TRBD1 might be the D (5 bases). The V and J ends lost 9 bases and 1 base respectively, with 12 bases between them. The CDR3 is made up of 13 amino acids. CDR1 is SGHAT and CDR2 is FQNNGV in the germline V gene. The CDR3 sequence: CASKGRGNYGYTF. CDR3 DNA: TGTGCCAGTAAGGGAAGGGGTAACTATGGCTACACCTTC.

This clone was seen a single time. The chain employs TRBV6-1 and TRBJ1-3; perhaps TRBD1 as D (5 bases). Trimming removed 4 bases at V and 4 bases at J, with 11 bases between. This CDR3 is 14 amino acids long. Germline assignment: CDR1 MNHNS and CDR2 SASEGT. The CDR3 sequence is CASSARAAGNTIYF. The CDR3 region has the DNA TGTGCCAGCAGTGCCAGGGCCGCGGGAAACACCATATATTTT.

The chain joins TRBV6-1 to TRBJ2-2, with D possibly being TRBD2 (6 bases). Trimming took 5 bases from V and 1 from J, leaving 11 bases between them. CDR3 length: 15 amino acids. Germline-derived CDR1 and CDR2 are MNHNS and SASEGT. The CDR3 DNA reads TGTGCCAGCAGTATTGTCGGGGGGAACACCGGGGAGCTGTTTTTT. It codes for CASSIVGGNTGELFF.

CDR3 in DNA: TGTGCCAGCAGAACCCCAGGGAGAGCTTTCTTT. The encoded protein is CASRTPGRAFF. The rearrangement joins TRBV27 to TRBJ1-1, with a weak D call TRBD1 (5 bases). V gave up 6 bases and J gave up 10 bases, with 12 bases separating them. The CDR3 has 11 amino acids. CDR1 is MNHEY and CDR2 is SMNVEV in the germline V gene (reference sequence).

The V gene is TRBV7-9, the J gene TRBJ1-4, with TRBD1 identical over 7 bases. Trimming removed 6 bases from V and 0 bases from J; junction bases left unmatched: 7. Germline loops: CDR1 SEHNR, CDR2 FQNEAQ (reference sequence). This CDR3 region has 16 residues. CDR3 DNA: TGTGCCAGCAGACTTGACAGGGCTGCAACTAATGAAAAACTGTTTTTT. Residues: CASRLDRAATNEKLFF.